The 31 T cell receptor beta chains below all came from one sample that was sequenced in a study of beta chain features in type 1 diabetes. Sequencing targeted expressed TCRB transcripts, as all isolated RNA had been reverse transcribed. Measured with immunoSEQ multiplex PCR; TCRdb has only the in-frame clones, and not every one. The top ten hold about 0.025% of the sample, which has 860,000 or so clones, 15% to 20% seen once. Source material: naive CD4+ T cells from blood. The receptor source for this set is a woman aged 18-29 years in good health.

Comments on this clone: Other DNA sequences in the sample encode the same CDR3. This chain uses TRBV6-1 with TRBJ2-1; D gene uncertain. Germline V gene sequence: CDR1 MNHNS, CDR2 SASEGT. V dropped 1 base and J dropped 0 bases, with 4 bases sitting between them. The CDR3 runs to 14 residues. In DNA, the CDR3 is TGTGCCAGCAGTGAAGGGGGCTCCTACAATGAGCAGTTCTTC. This translates into CASSEGGSYNEQFF.

V is TRBV20-1 and J is TRBJ2-7; 8 bases map to TRBD2. Trimming took 7 bases from V and 4 from J; bases not matched to a gene: 3. The CDR3 contains 11 residues. Germline CDR1 DFQATT, CDR2 SNEGSKA (reference sequence). The CDR3 protein is CSVASGYEQYF. CDR3 nucleotides: TGCAGTGTAGCTAGCGGGTACGAGCAGTACTTC.

The chain employs TRBV4-2 and TRBJ2-7; D is unresolved. The ends were cut back, 0 bases at V and 9 bases at J, with 0 bases in the middle. Germline V lookup: CDR1 LGHNA, CDR2 YNFKEQ. The CDR3 is 9 amino acids. The CDR3 protein is CASSQEQYF. Written as DNA, the CDR3 is TGTGCCAGCAGCCAAGAGCAGTACTTC.

The CDR3 coding sequence is TGTGCCAGCAGCCGCACCACGAGCAATCAGCCCCAGCATTTT. Its translation: CASSRTTSNQPQHF. The chain uses TRBV7-2 and TRBJ1-5; D gene uncertain. The V gene lost 5 bases and the J gene lost 1 base, with 9 bases spanning the gap. The CDR3 contains 14 residues. Germline CDR1 is SGHTA and CDR2 is FQGNSA.

The gene calls are TRBV7-8 and TRBJ2-7; D remains ambiguous. The V end lost 3 bases, the J end lost 2 bases, and 5 bases lay between the germline ends. The germline V gene has CDR1 SGHVS and CDR2 FQNEAQ. This CDR3 has 12 residues. DNA for the CDR3: TGTGCCAGCAGCTTGAACACCTACGAGCAGTACTTC. Translated, it gives CASSLNTYEQYF.

The chain joins TRBV23-1 to TRBJ2-2; 7 bases are a match to TRBD1. TRBV23-1 is known as an ORF, though its function is uncertain. There are 16 residues in the CDR3. V lost 4 bases, J lost 4 bases, and 9 bases stayed unmatched. The DNA of the CDR3 is TGCGCCAGCAGTCCTGAAGGACAGGAGTTCACCGGGGAGCTGTTTTTT. It specifies CASSPEGQEFTGELFF.

This clone was counted between two and nine times. J is TRBJ1-2 and V is TRBV7-9; D is possibly TRBD1 (5 bases). The CDR3 loop spans 15 amino acids. V lost 5 bases, J lost 6 bases, and 19 bases lay in between. Per the germline V gene, CDR1 is SEHNR and CDR2 is FQNEAQ (reference sequence). The CDR3 sequence: CASSPQGVSQDGYTF. CDR3 sequence (DNA): TGTGCCAGCAGCCCCCAAGGGGTGAGTCAGGATGGCTACACCTTC.

This chain connects TRBV6-5 to TRBJ2-5; D unclear. V shed 5 bases and J shed 5 bases, with 9 bases lying between them. Germline V CDR1 and CDR2: MNHEY, SVGAGI. This CDR3 spans 12 amino acids. The CDR3 nucleotides are TGTGCCAGCAGTGAAGGTTGGGAGACCCAGTACTTC. Residues: CASSEGWETQYF.

This clone came up a few times. The rearrangement links TRBV7-2 to TRBJ2-6; no reliable D call. From germline, CDR1 is SGHTA and CDR2 FQGNSA. V was shortened by 4 bases and J by 4 bases, with 11 bases between the two germline ends. The CDR3 is 15 residues long. DNA for the CDR3: TGTGCCAGCAGCTGGCTTCGCGGAGGGGCCAACGTCCTGACTTTC. As protein: CASSWLRGGANVLTF.

The chain couples TRBV10-3 to TRBJ2-1; TRBD2 agrees at 7 bases. V lost 0 bases and J lost 9; bases outside the gene matches: 14. CDR1 and CDR2 (germline): ENHRY, SYGVKD. The CDR3 is made up of 17 amino acids. The CDR3 is CAISESTARTSFREQFF. The CDR3 DNA reads TGTGCCATCAGTGAGTCGACGGCCAGGACTAGTTTCCGTGAGCAGTTCTTC.

This clone occurred a few times. This rearrangement joins TRBV11-1 to TRBJ2-1, with TRBD1 as a possible D gene (5 bases). V was clipped by 7 bases and J by 8 bases, with 18 bases between them. The CDR3 extends over 14 amino acids. From germline, CDR1 is SGHAT and CDR2 FQDESV (reference sequence). The CDR3 DNA is TGTGCCAGCAACTCGGGCAGGGCTTGGGATGAGCAGTTCTTC. Protein sequence: CASNSGRAWDEQFF. The entire variable domain, with the rest obtained from reference TRBV11-1 and TRBJ2-1, is as follows: EAEVAQSPRYKITEKSQAVAFWCDPISGHATLYWYRQILGQGPELLVQFQDESVVDDSQLPKDRFSAERLKGVDSTLKIQPAELGDSAMYLCASNSGRAWDEQFFGPGTRLTVL.

The J gene is TRBJ2-3, the V gene TRBV4-2, with 15 positions matching TRBD2. The CDR3 is 17 residues long. J lost 5 bases, V lost 1 base, and 4 bases had no gene match. CDR1 and CDR2 (germline): LGHNA, YNFKEQ. As DNA, the CDR3 is TGTGCCAGCAGCCAAGTGGGGACTAGCGGGAGGAAAGATACGCAGTATTTT. Translated: CASSQVGTSGRKDTQYF.

This clone appeared a few times. This sequence joins TRBV9 and TRBJ2-5; maybe TRBD2 (6 bases). V lost 0 bases to trimming and J lost 4 bases, with 13 bases between them. The CDR3 consists of 15 residues. Germline assignment: CDR1 SGDLS and CDR2 YYNGEE. The CDR3 loop reads CASSVDRGSLETQYF. CDR3 in DNA: TGTGCCAGCAGCGTAGATCGGGGGAGCTTAGAGACCCAGTACTTC.

Only a few counts were recorded for this clone. This chain connects TRBV7-4 to TRBJ2-3; D possibly uses TRBD1 or TRBD2 (6 bases each). Trimming pared 5 bases from V and 3 bases from J, leaving 27 bases between. Germline-derived CDR1 and CDR2 are SGHVT and SQSDAQ. This CDR3 comprises 19 residues. DNA of the CDR3: TGTGCCAGCAGCCGAAGTGTCGGCCGGGGGCGCGAGACGACAGATACGCAGTATTTT. Its protein product is CASSRSVGRGRETTDTQYF.

This clone was seen only a few times. The rearrangement links TRBV2 to TRBJ1-2; D remains ambiguous. Germline CDR1 and CDR2: SNHLY and FYNNEI. CDR3 length: 13 residues. Between the trimmed V and J ends, which lost 6 bases and 8 bases, there was a span of 16 bases. The CDR3 reads CASRTPLPAGYTF. CDR3 DNA: TGTGCCAGCAGAACCCCCCTCCCGGCGGGCTACACCTTC.

The chain links TRBV5-3 to TRBJ2-1; tentatively, D is TRBD2 (5 bases). TRBV5-3 is designated an ORF whose function remains uncertain. The V gene lost 6 bases and the J gene lost 6 bases, with 7 bases spanning the gap. The CDR3 is 11 residues long. The CDR3 sequence: CARKAGNEQFF. CDR3 nucleotides: TGTGCCAGAAAGGCGGGCAATGAGCAGTTCTTC.

This clone has only a few counts. This same CDR3 is encoded by further DNA sequences in the sample. The J gene is TRBJ2-7, the V gene TRBV5-1; D is ambiguous. Germline lookup yields CDR1 SGHRS and CDR2 YFSETQ. V was clipped by 4 bases and J by 3 bases, with 5 bases between them. The CDR3 extends over 11 amino acids. The CDR3 DNA is TGCGCCAGCAGCGAAGGCTACGAGCAGTACTTC. This encodes CASSEGYEQYF.

The V and J genes are TRBV4-1 and TRBJ2-5; no firm D call. The V gene lost 4 bases and the J gene lost 5 bases, with 11 bases spanning the gap. Germline V gene lookup returns CDR1 MGHRA and CDR2 YSYEKL. The CDR3 consists of 13 residues. The CDR3 reads CASSPLVSETQYF. The CDR3 DNA reads as TGCGCCAGCAGCCCCCTGGTTTCCGAGACCCAGTACTTC.

This clone was observed a handful of times. The V and J genes are TRBV19 and TRBJ1-5; 8 nucleotides align to TRBD1. The CDR3 spans 16 residues. J was trimmed by 6 bases and V by 5 bases; bases with no gene match: 12. Germline CDR1 is LNHDA and CDR2 is SQIVND (reference sequence). CDR3 protein: CASSPQRTGQPQPQHF. CDR3 DNA: TGTGCCAGTAGTCCCCAACGGACAGGGCAGCCTCAGCCCCAGCATTTT.

This clone was recorded a few times. V and J are TRBV7-2 and TRBJ2-3, with a weak D call TRBD2 (5 bases). With 3 bases removed from V and 2 bases from J, the gap between germline ends came to 6 bases. Germline V gene data show CDR1 as SGHTA and CDR2 as FQGNSA. CDR3 length: 13 amino acids. CDR3 bases: TGTGCCAGCAGCTTGGACTTCACAGATACGCAGTATTTT. It specifies CASSLDFTDTQYF.

The chain combines TRBV18 with TRBJ2-7; TRBD1 might be the D (7 bases). Germline loops: CDR1 KGHSH, CDR2 LQKENI. Trimming took 2 bases from V and 2 from J, leaving 10 bases between them. This CDR3 spans 14 amino acids. CDR3 DNA: TGTGCCAGCTCACCAGCGGGACAGCCCTACGAGCAGTACTTC. Residues: CASSPAGQPYEQYF.

The rearrangement joins TRBV28 to TRBJ2-2; D is unresolved. The germline V and J ends were trimmed by 2 bases and 2 bases, with 6 bases remaining between them. Germline CDR1 is MDHEN and CDR2 is SYDVKM. This CDR3 has 14 amino acids. The chain's CDR3 is CASSLSRNTGELFF. Written as DNA, the CDR3 is TGTGCCAGCAGTTTAAGTAGAAACACCGGGGAGCTGTTTTTT.

In regard to this clone: The sample carries other DNA sequences with the same CDR3. The chain employs TRBV7-9 and TRBJ1-1; possibly TRBD1 for D (6 bases). This CDR3 is built from 14 residues. Trimming took off 3 bases at V and 2 bases at J, with 10 bases between the two ends. Germline values: CDR1 SEHNR, CDR2 FQNEAQ (reference sequence). The CDR3 DNA reads TGTGCCAGCAGCTTTTCGGGGGCCAACACTGAAGCTTTCTTT. Translated, it gives CASSFSGANTEAFF.

This clone was seen a handful of times. For the CDR3, the DNA is TGTGCCAGCAGCCCTCGACAGGGTGGTAGGACAGATACGCAGTATTTT. This gives the protein CASSPRQGGRTDTQYF. The chain recombines TRBV7-8 with TRBJ2-3, with TRBD1 matching over 7 bases. The germline V gene encodes CDR1 SGHVS and CDR2 FQNEAQ. The CDR3 has 16 residues. With V trimmed by 5 bases and J by 3 bases, 11 bases remained unmatched. The whole variable domain, remainder taken from reference TRBV7-8 and TRBJ2-3, is GAGVSQSPRYKVAKRGQDVALRCDPISGHVSLFWYQQALGQGPEFLTYFQNEAQLDKSGLPSDRFFAERPEGSVSTLKIQRTQQEDSAVYLCASSPRQGGRTDTQYFGPGTRLTVL.

This clone has a handful of counts. V usage is TRBV29-1 and J usage is TRBJ2-1; 7 bases agree with TRBD1. V lost 7 bases and J lost 1; bases outside the gene matches: 7. Per germline, CDR1 SQVTM and CDR2 ANQGSEA. This CDR3 comprises 14 residues. CDR3 loop: CSARVGQSYNEQFF. DNA of the CDR3: TGCAGCGCTAGGGTGGGACAGTCCTACAATGAGCAGTTCTTC.

This clone has a handful of counts. The chain joins TRBV28 to TRBJ2-1; tentative D call: TRBD2 (6 bases). Deletions cut 3 bases from V and 11 bases from J, with 8 bases between. The V gene's germline CDR1 is MDHEN and CDR2 SYDVKM. CDR3 length: 11 amino acids. The chain's CDR3 is CASSFGGKQFF. As DNA, the CDR3 is TGTGCCAGCAGTTTCGGGGGTAAGCAGTTCTTC.

The V and J genes are TRBV14 and TRBJ2-2; 10 nucleotides match TRBD2. The V and J ends lost 3 bases and 7 bases, in that order; junction bases with no gene match: 5. This CDR3 is 15 amino acids long. CDR1 is SGHDN, CDR2 FVKESK, per germline. The CDR3 DNA follows: TGTGCCAGCAGCCATCAGACTAGCGGGTACGGGGAGCTGTTTTTT. It encodes CASSHQTSGYGELFF.

The genes are TRBV11-2 and TRBJ2-7; 8 bases are a match to TRBD2. The CDR3 sequence is 19 residues long. The junction had 18 bases not matched to a gene; V was cut back by 3 bases and J by 2 bases. Germline CDR1 and CDR2: SGHAT and FQNNGV. The CDR3 sequence: CASSFPIGTRLARTYEQYF. Here the CDR3 DNA reads TGTGCCAGCAGCTTCCCGATTGGGACTCGACTAGCGCGTACCTACGAGCAGTACTTC. Variable domain in full (rest from reference TRBV11-2 and TRBJ2-7): EAGVAQSPRYKIIEKRQSVAFWCNPISGHATLYWYQQILGQGPKLLIQFQNNGVVDDSQLPKDRFSAERLKGVDSTLKIQPAKLEDSAVYLCASSFPIGTRLARTYEQYFGPGTRLTVT.

This clone showed up just a few times. The chain is built from TRBV4-3 and TRBJ2-7; D is perhaps TRBD1 (5 bases). Deletions cut 3 bases from V and 5 bases from J, with 11 bases between. Germline V lookup: CDR1 LGHNA, CDR2 YSLEER. This CDR3 region has 13 residues. CDR3 residues: CASSHRQGHEQYF. Written as DNA, the CDR3 is TGCGCCAGCAGCCACCGGCAGGGCCACGAGCAGTACTTC.

A remark on this clone: Other DNA sequences in the same sample also yield this CDR3. The chain has TRBV5-1 and TRBJ2-5, with D perhaps TRBD2 (6 bases). Germline V gene lookup returns CDR1 SGHRS and CDR2 YFSETQ. The CDR3 length is 14 residues. Trimming left V 0 bases short and J 1 base short, with 7 bases between. The chain's CDR3 is CASSLGRAQETQYF. The CDR3 DNA sequence: TGCGCCAGCAGCTTGGGGAGGGCCCAAGAGACCCAGTACTTC. Supplemented by reference TRBV5-1 and TRBJ2-5, the full variable domain reads KAGVTQTPRYLIKTRGQQVTLSCSPISGHRSVSWYQQTPGQGLQFLFEYFSETQRNKGNFPGRFSGRQFSNSRSEMNVSTLELGDSALYLCASSLGRAQETQYFGPGTRLLVL.

This clone was detected a few times. This rearrangement joins TRBV4-3 to TRBJ2-3, with D perhaps TRBD2 (6 bases). The CDR3 extends over 15 amino acids. CDR1 LGHNA and CDR2 YSLEER come from the germline V gene. V lost 0 bases and J 9 bases, leaving 16 bases between the germline ends. The CDR3 here is CASSQEPVLALTQYF. CDR3 DNA sequence: TGCGCCAGCAGCCAAGAGCCCGTACTAGCTTTAACGCAGTATTTT.